This TCR beta chain was recorded in a study of identical twins. Study results and limitations: Out-of-frame TCR alpha sharing in monozygotic twins exceeded recombination model predictions. Twins shared out-of-frame alpha sequences with excess low generation probability. Invariant cells of the MAIT and iNKT types might have partly distorted the zero-insertion analyses.

Healthy Caucasians alone served as donors. CDR1 and CDR2 (germline): MDHEN, SYDVKM. The ends were cut back, 2 bases at V and 3 bases at J, with 13 bases in the middle. There are 15 residues in the CDR3. This clonotype was observed once. What it recognizes is unknown. TCRdb used MiXCR to reprocess the 5' RACE reads, holding one entry per CDR3 protein. This table holds some 1,600,000 distinct CDR3 sequences, about 31% found once. Sequenced input: cord blood. The source is a newborn girl in good health. The V and J genes are TRBV28 and TRBJ2-5; D may be TRBD2 (6 bases). CDR3 nucleotides: TGTGCCAGCAGTTTACGGGGAGGTAGGAAAGAGACCCAGTACTTC. It encodes CASSLRGGRKETQYF.